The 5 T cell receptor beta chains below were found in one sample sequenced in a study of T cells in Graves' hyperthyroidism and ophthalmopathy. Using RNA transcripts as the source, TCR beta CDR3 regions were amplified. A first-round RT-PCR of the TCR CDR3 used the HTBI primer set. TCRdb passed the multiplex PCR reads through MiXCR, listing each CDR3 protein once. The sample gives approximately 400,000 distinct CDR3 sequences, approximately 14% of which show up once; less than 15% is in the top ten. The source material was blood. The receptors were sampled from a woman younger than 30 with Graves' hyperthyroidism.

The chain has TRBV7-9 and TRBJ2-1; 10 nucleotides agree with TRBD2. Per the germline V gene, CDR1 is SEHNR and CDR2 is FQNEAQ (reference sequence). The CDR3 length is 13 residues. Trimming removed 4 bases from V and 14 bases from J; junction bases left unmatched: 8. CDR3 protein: CASSSLAGRCEFF. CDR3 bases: TGTGCCAGCAGCTCACTAGCGGGAAGGTGTGAGTTCTTC.

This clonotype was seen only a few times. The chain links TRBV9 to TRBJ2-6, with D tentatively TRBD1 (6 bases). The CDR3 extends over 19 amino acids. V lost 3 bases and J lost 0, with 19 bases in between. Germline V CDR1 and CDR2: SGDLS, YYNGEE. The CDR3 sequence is CASSESLVQGGSGANVLTF. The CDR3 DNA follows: TGTGCCAGCAGCGAATCATTGGTACAGGGTGGCTCTGGGGCCAACGTCCTGACTTTC.

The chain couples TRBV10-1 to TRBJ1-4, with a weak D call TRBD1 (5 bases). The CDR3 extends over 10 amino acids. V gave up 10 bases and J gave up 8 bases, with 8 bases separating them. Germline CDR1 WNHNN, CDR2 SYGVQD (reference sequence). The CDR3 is CAIGDEKLFF. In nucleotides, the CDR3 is TGCGCCATCGGGGACGAAAAACTGTTTTTT.

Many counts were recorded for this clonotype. CDR3: CASSFLAAGDWTGELFF. CDR3 in DNA: TGTGCCAGCAGTTTTTTGGCGGCAGGAGATTGGACCGGGGAGCTGTTTTTT. The V gene is TRBV28, the J gene TRBJ2-2, with unresolved D. V lost 3 bases and J 5 bases, leaving 19 bases between the germline ends. The length of the CDR3 is 17 residues. Germline V CDR1 and CDR2: MDHEN, SYDVKM.

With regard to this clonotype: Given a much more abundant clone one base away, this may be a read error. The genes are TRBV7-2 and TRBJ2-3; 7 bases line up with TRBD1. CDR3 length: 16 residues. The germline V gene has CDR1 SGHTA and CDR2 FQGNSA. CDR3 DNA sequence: TGTGCCACCAGCCGCGCAGGGACAGTTGGCACAGATACGCAGTATTTT. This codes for CATSRAGTVGTDTQYF. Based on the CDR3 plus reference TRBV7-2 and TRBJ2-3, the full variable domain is GAGVSQSPSNKVTEKGKDVELRCDPISGHTALYWYRQSLGQGLEFLIYFQGNSAPDKSGLPSDRFSAERTGGSVSTLTIQRTQQEDSAVYLCATSRAGTVGTDTQYFGPGTRLTVL.